By its share, the clone carrying this T cell receptor beta chain is medium-sized. This specimen comes from a study of CXCR3 chemokines and chemotherapy response in bladder cancer. Germline V gives CDR1 SGHTA, CDR2 FQGNSA. The V end lost 1 base, the J end lost 1 base, and 15 bases lay between the germline ends. This CDR3 has 17 amino acids. TCRdb independently ran MiXCR on the PCR reads; one entry per CDR3 protein. Here the sample spans 1,500 to 2,000 distinct CDR3 sequences, 21% being singletons. Sampling was performed from a patient whose treatment included neoadjuvant chemotherapy. The receptor comes from a human donor with bladder cancer that did not respond to neoadjuvant chemotherapy. The J gene is TRBJ2-3, the V gene TRBV7-2, with unresolved D. This CDR3 reads CASSLGFTSYRTDTQYF. In DNA, the CDR3 is TGTGCCAGCAGCTTAGGGTTCACTTCATACCGCACAGATACGCAGTATTTT.